Listed below are T cell receptor beta chains from one sample, sequenced in a study of T-cell reconstitution after alpha-beta-depleted transplantation in children. TCRdb passed the PCR reads through MiXCR, listing each CDR3 protein once. The data show around 200,000 distinct CDR3 sequences, around 6.8% seen once. The sample consisted of PBMCs from the stem cell graft donor, taken from the stem cell graft. These receptor sequences come from a human donor who donated a stem cell graft to a child with Wiskott-Aldrich syndrome. CDR3s include the opening cysteine and the closing phenylalanine or tryptophan. D genes are given only for firm matches. Not every row has a clone size; where given, it reads once, few, many or a size class.

D gene	clone size	J gene	CDR3 length	V gene	CDR3 protein	CDR3 DNA
TRBD1	NA	TRBJ1-5	14	TRBV24-1	CATRGQGLNQPQHF	TGTGCCACCAGGGGACAGGGATTAAATCAGCCCCAGCATTTT
NA	many	TRBJ1-5	15	TRBV20-1	CSARELQGLNQPQHF	TGCAGTGCTCGGGAATTACAGGGTCTCAATCAGCCCCAGCATTTT
NA	NA	TRBJ1-2	13	TRBV5-5	CASSLTQTGGYTF	TGTGCCAGCAGCTTGACCCAGACTGGTGGCTACACCTTC
NA	many	TRBJ2-6	17	TRBV27	CASSLAGYDPGANVLTF	TGTGCCAGCAGTTTAGCAGGGTATGATCCTGGGGCCAACGTCCTGACTTTC
NA	many	TRBJ2-3	13	TRBV7-6	CASSVRETDTQYF	TGTGCCAGCAGCGTCAGGGAAACAGATACGCAGTATTTT
TRBD2	NA	TRBJ2-1	15	TRBV4-3	CASSQEGSGGNEQFF	TGCGCCAGCAGCCAAGAGGGTAGCGGGGGGAATGAGCAGTTCTTC
NA	NA	TRBJ2-1	17	TRBV3-1	CASSPSKPPRAYNEQFF	TGTGCCAGCAGCCCCTCCAAGCCCCCCAGGGCATACAATGAGCAGTTCTTC
TRBD1	few	TRBJ2-3	16	TRBV3-1	CASSQWDRGLTDTQYF	TGTGCCAGCAGCCAGTGGGACAGGGGGCTGACAGATACGCAGTATTTT
TRBD2	many	TRBJ2-1	16	TRBV7-2	CASSPRALAGSNEQFF	TGTGCCAGCAGCCCCCGGGCACTAGCGGGATCCAATGAGCAGTTCTTC
NA	many	TRBJ1-5	16	TRBV7-9	CASSNGFGVLNQPQHF	TGTGCCAGCAGCAACGGTTTCGGGGTTTTAAATCAGCCCCAGCATTTT
NA	many	TRBJ2-6	16	TRBV24-1	CATSDLKPSGANVLTF	TGTGCCACCAGTGATTTGAAACCCTCTGGGGCCAACGTCCTGACTTTC
NA	NA	TRBJ1-5	15	TRBV30	CAWSGRLYSNQPQHF	TGTGCCTGGAGTGGCAGGCTCTATAGCAATCAGCCCCAGCATTTT
TRBD1	many	TRBJ2-7	16	TRBV27	CASSLSPGTASSEQYF	TGTGCCAGCAGTTTATCCCCCGGGACAGCGTCCTCCGAGCAGTACTTC
NA	many	TRBJ1-1	8	TRBV20-1	CSDREAFF	TGCAGTGACAGGGAAGCTTTCTTT
NA	many	TRBJ2-2	15	TRBV7-7	CASSRGTQSTGELFF	TGTGCCAGCAGCCGCGGGACGCAAAGCACCGGGGAGCTGTTTTTT
TRBD1	NA	TRBJ2-1	15	TRBV6-5	CASSSDRGAYNEQFF	TGTGCCAGCAGTTCGGACAGGGGCGCTTACAATGAGCAGTTCTTC
NA	many	TRBJ1-2	12	TRBV24-1	CATSESNYGYTF	TGTGCCACCAGTGAATCCAACTATGGCTACACCTTC
TRBD1	many	TRBJ1-4	16	TRBV7-8	CASSLRIGTGVEKLFF	TGTGCCAGCAGCCTACGTATCGGGACAGGGGTTGAAAAACTGTTTTTT